This passage covers 26 T cell receptor beta chains from one sample sequenced in a study of shared clonotypes between healthy human individuals. Data came from immunoSEQ multiplex PCR; TCRdb stores just in-frame clones and leaves some out. This table holds 1.5 million to 1.9 million clones, about 98% found once. Sequenced input: naive CD4+ T cells sorted from blood. Subset of the sample: CD45RA+ positively selected. The source is a man aged 30 to 45 in good health.

The V and J genes are TRBV9 and TRBJ1-1; D is perhaps TRBD1 (6 bases). The CDR3 length is 15 residues. Trimming took 3 bases from V and 0 from J, leaving 12 bases between them. Germline values: CDR1 SGDLS, CDR2 YYNGEE. The CDR3 here is CASSARTVMNTEAFF. In nucleotides, the CDR3 is TGTGCCAGCAGCGCTCGGACAGTCATGAACACTGAAGCTTTCTTT.

CDR3 amino acids: CASSPDRGPYEQYF. In DNA, the CDR3 is TGTGCCAGCAGTCCCGACAGGGGGCCCTACGAGCAGTACTTC. V is TRBV28 and J is TRBJ2-7, with TRBD1 matching over 10 bases. This CDR3 is built from 14 residues. Germline V lookup: CDR1 MDHEN, CDR2 SYDVKM. Trimming removed 5 bases from V and 2 bases from J; junction bases left unmatched: 3.

The DNA for the CDR3 is TGTGCCAGCAGTGTACTAGCGGGAGTTGACATTCAGTACTTC. Protein product: CASSVLAGVDIQYF. The V gene is TRBV2, the J gene TRBJ2-4, with 11 bases fitting TRBD2. V lost 4 bases to trimming and J lost 8 bases; unmatched junction nucleotides: 4. This CDR3 region has 14 residues. Per the germline V gene, CDR1 is SNHLY and CDR2 is FYNNEI. The full variable domain, its missing parts supplied by reference TRBV2 and TRBJ2-4, is EPEVTQTPSHQVTQMGQEVILRCVPISNHLYFYWYRQILGQKVEFLVSFYNNEISEKSEIFDDQFSVERPDGSNFTLKIRSTKLEDSAMYFCASSVLAGVDIQYFGAGTRLSVL.

The count of this clone is one. This chain links TRBV7-9 with TRBJ1-1; the D gene is possibly TRBD1 (6 bases). The CDR3 contains 17 residues. Trimming pared 5 bases from V and 6 bases from J, leaving 25 bases between. Per germline, CDR1 SEHNR and CDR2 FQNEAQ (reference sequence). CDR3 region: CASSRDGGARSAPEAFF. The DNA for the CDR3 is TGTGCCAGCAGCAGGGATGGGGGGGCGCGTTCGGCCCCTGAAGCTTTCTTT.

The chain joins TRBV7-3 to TRBJ2-3; D is undetermined. Germline V lookup: CDR1 SGHTA, CDR2 FQGTGA. With 3 bases removed from V and 0 bases from J, the gap between germline ends came to 10 bases. The length of the CDR3 is 15 residues. In DNA, the CDR3 is TGTGCCAGCAGCTTGGCGTTACGTAGCACAGATACGCAGTATTTT. This encodes CASSLALRSTDTQYF. Full variable domain (remainder filled in from reference TRBV7-3 and TRBJ2-3): GAGVSQTPSNKVTEKGKYVELRCDPISGHTALYWYRQSLGQGPEFLIYFQGTGAADDSGLPNDRFFAVRPEGSVSTLKIQRTERGDSAVYLCASSLALRSTDTQYFGPGTRLTVL.

The chain recombines TRBV2 with TRBJ1-5; D may be TRBD1 (6 bases). The CDR3 has 14 amino acids. Germline CDR1 is SNHLY and CDR2 is FYNNEI. Trimming took off 5 bases at V and 3 bases at J, with 11 bases between the two ends. The DNA of the CDR3 is TGTGCCAGCAGTCAGGGGATCAACAATCAGCCCCAGCATTTT. It specifies CASSQGINNQPQHF.

The sample holds one count of this clone. Other DNA sequences in this specimen translate into the identical CDR3. V is TRBV5-4 and J is TRBJ1-3; the D is unclear. V lost 0 bases and J lost 2, with 6 bases in between. CDR1 is SGHNT and CDR2 is YYREEE in the germline V gene (reference sequence). The length of the CDR3 is 14 residues. CDR3 nucleotide sequence: TGTGCCAGCAGCTTGGCGGGCGCTGGAAACACCATATATTTT. Protein sequence: CASSLAGAGNTIYF.

The rearrangement uses TRBV6-4 and TRBJ2-7; D remains unclear. Germline-derived CDR1 and CDR2 are MRHNA and SNTAGT. The CDR3 is made up of 11 amino acids. V was clipped by 3 bases and J by 5 bases, with 5 bases between them. DNA for the CDR3: TGTGCCAGCAGTGAAGGGAACGAGCAGTACTTC. Protein sequence: CASSEGNEQYF.

The rearrangement uses TRBV15 and TRBJ2-7; TRBD1 agrees at 7 bases. In germline, CDR1 is LNHNV, CDR2 YYDKDF (reference sequence). Trimming cost V 9 bases and J 4 bases; bases outside gene matches: 9. The CDR3 is 13 residues long. CDR3 DNA sequence: TGTGCCACAAGCCGACAGGGAAAATACGAGCAGTACTTC. This encodes CATSRQGKYEQYF. The whole variable domain, remainder taken from reference TRBV15 and TRBJ2-7, is DAMVIQNPRYQVTQFGKPVTLSCSQTLNHNVMYWYQQKSSQAPKLLFHYYDKDFNNEADTPDNFQSRRPNTSFCFLDIRSPGLGDTAMYLCATSRQGKYEQYFGPGTRLTVT.

The count of this clone is one. The J gene is TRBJ2-2, the V gene TRBV10-3; D might be TRBD2 (6 bases). Germline CDR1 ENHRY, CDR2 SYGVKD. Trimming removed 6 bases at V and 0 bases at J, with 8 bases between. This CDR3 has 14 amino acids. The CDR3 loop is CAIRAGPNTGELFF. CDR3 DNA: TGTGCCATCAGGGCGGGGCCGAACACCGGGGAGCTGTTTTTT.

This clone was seen just once. V and J are TRBV18 and TRBJ2-1; 9 bases fit TRBD2. Germline V lookup: CDR1 KGHSH, CDR2 LQKENI. The J segment lost 2 bases and the V segment lost 3 bases, leaving 8 bases of the junction unmatched. CDR3 length equals 17 residues. CDR3 nucleotides: TGTGCCAGCTCACCGCTAGCGGGGCCCGATGCCTACAATGAGCAGTTCTTC. Translating gives CASSPLAGPDAYNEQFF.

Details on this clone: Other DNA sequences in this specimen translate into the identical CDR3. The CDR3 DNA reads as TGTGCCAGCAGTTTCGGGGGCTCCTACGAGCAGTACTTC. Protein product: CASSFGGSYEQYF. The V and J genes are TRBV27 and TRBJ2-7; maybe TRBD2 (6 bases). V was trimmed by 3 bases and J by 0 bases, leaving 6 bases between them. The CDR3 runs to 13 residues. Germline assignment: CDR1 MNHEY and CDR2 SMNVEV (reference sequence).

The chain uses TRBV18 and TRBJ1-4, with TRBD1 matching 9 bases. The CDR3 has 14 residues. Germline lookup yields CDR1 KGHSH and CDR2 LQKENI. V lost 6 bases and J lost 7; bases outside the gene matches: 6. As DNA, the CDR3 is TGTGCCAGCTCGAGAACAGGGGGCCGTGAAAAACTGTTTTTT. Protein sequence: CASSRTGGREKLFF.

The chain joins TRBV25-1 to TRBJ1-2; D call uncertain. Between the trimmed V and J ends, which lost 8 bases and 5 bases, there was a span of 15 bases. This CDR3 contains 13 residues. The V gene's germline CDR1 is MGHDK and CDR2 SYGVNS. This CDR3 is CASAQVASYGYTF. The CDR3 DNA follows: TGTGCCAGCGCCCAAGTCGCTTCTTATGGCTACACCTTC.

The J gene is TRBJ1-5, the V gene TRBV7-2, with D uncertain. Trimming took off 8 bases at V and 6 bases at J, with 17 bases between the two ends. The CDR3 covers 14 residues. In germline, CDR1 is SGHTA, CDR2 FQGNSA. This chain's CDR3 is CASGRHGVGQPQHF. In nucleotides, the CDR3 is TGTGCCAGCGGTAGGCATGGGGTGGGTCAGCCCCAGCATTTT.

The rearrangement joins TRBV7-2 to TRBJ2-5, with D tentatively TRBD2 (6 bases). The CDR3 consists of 13 residues. V lost 8 bases and J 4 bases, leaving 14 bases between the germline ends. Germline CDR1 SGHTA, CDR2 FQGNSA. This CDR3 reads CASGAGSRETQYF. The CDR3 region has the DNA TGTGCCAGCGGGGCCGGGAGTCGAGAGACCCAGTACTTC.

CDR3: CASSVGGAQTQYF. The DNA for the CDR3 is TGTGCCAGCAGCGTAGGAGGTGCGCAGACCCAGTACTTC. V gene TRBV9 combines with J gene TRBJ2-5; no definite D call. V was trimmed by 0 bases and J by 6 bases, leaving 9 bases between them. Germline CDR1 reads SGDLS; CDR2 reads YYNGEE. This CDR3 region has 13 residues.

The V call is TRBV11-3, the J call TRBJ2-1, with a tentative D call TRBD2 (6 bases). The CDR3 loop spans 19 amino acids. Per germline, CDR1 SGHNT and CDR2 YENEEA. V was clipped by 1 base and J by 1 base, with 20 bases between them. The CDR3 nucleotides read TGTGCCAGCAGCTTAGGGGGTTGGAGGGAGAACGATTCCTACAATGAGCAGTTCTTC. Translating gives CASSLGGWRENDSYNEQFF.

The rearrangement links TRBV15 to TRBJ2-1, with D maybe TRBD2 (5 bases). The CDR3 extends over 20 amino acids. The germline CDR1 and CDR2 sequences are LNHNV and YYDKDF (reference sequence). The V end lost 5 bases, the J end lost 0 bases, and 26 bases lay between the germline ends. CDR3 DNA: TGTGCCACCAGCGGACCCGGGGAGCGGTCACGTAGGAGCTCCTACAATGAGCAGTTCTTC. Translation gives CATSGPGERSRRSSYNEQFF.

The chain is built from TRBV6-1 and TRBJ2-3; possibly TRBD1 for D (5 bases). Germline values: CDR1 MNHNS, CDR2 SASEGT. This CDR3 contains 12 residues. Trimming removed 7 bases from V and 2 bases from J, with 7 bases in between. The CDR3 DNA is TGTGCCAGCAACAGGATCACAGATACGCAGTATTTT. Amino acids: CASNRITDTQYF.

This clone was observed a handful of times. The same CDR3 arises from other DNA sequences in this sample as well. J is TRBJ1-5 and V is TRBV27; the D gene is possibly TRBD1 (5 bases). V gave up 3 bases and J gave up 0 bases, with 9 bases separating them. CDR3 length equals 15 residues. Germline V gene lookup returns CDR1 MNHEY and CDR2 SMNVEV (reference sequence). The CDR3 coding sequence is TGTGCCAGCAGTTTCCAGGGAAATAGCAATCAGCCCCAGCATTTT. Protein: CASSFQGNSNQPQHF.

The gene calls are TRBV5-6 and TRBJ2-1; D is ambiguous. The V end lost 0 bases, the J end lost 10 bases, and 8 bases lay between the germline ends. Germline V lookup: CDR1 SGHDT, CDR2 YYEEEE. This CDR3 has 12 amino acids. CDR3 loop: CASSLGSREQFF. CDR3 nucleotides: TGTGCCAGCAGCTTGGGGTCCCGGGAGCAGTTCTTC.

With respect to this clone: Other DNA sequences in this sample translate to the same CDR3. The chain joins TRBV6-1 to TRBJ1-1; D call uncertain. V was clipped by 1 base and J by 1 base, with 4 bases between them. The CDR3 consists of 13 residues. Germline V gene data show CDR1 as MNHNS and CDR2 as SASEGT. The CDR3 loop is CASSEVRNTEAFF. The CDR3 DNA sequence: TGTGCCAGCAGTGAAGTTCGGAACACTGAAGCTTTCTTT.

V usage is TRBV19 and J usage is TRBJ2-2, with 8 bases identical to TRBD1. V lost 6 bases and J lost 6; bases outside the gene matches: 12. The length of the CDR3 is 16 residues. CDR1 LNHDA and CDR2 SQIVND come from the germline V gene (reference sequence). CDR3 in DNA: TGTGCCAGTAGACAACGGGCAGGGGGCGCCTCCGGGGAGCTGTTTTTT. Its protein product is CASRQRAGGASGELFF.

The chain has TRBV7-9 and TRBJ2-5; TRBD2 might be the D (5 bases). V lost 4 bases and J 7 bases, leaving 10 bases between the germline ends. The CDR3 spans 12 residues. Germline CDR1 SEHNR, CDR2 FQNEAQ (reference sequence). The CDR3 DNA reads TGTGCCAGCAGCTGGGAGCTCGGGACCCAGTACTTC. Translated, it gives CASSWELGTQYF. The full variable domain, rest sourced from reference TRBV7-9 and TRBJ2-5, is DTGVSQNPRHKITKRGQNVTFRCDPISEHNRLYWYRQTLGQGPEFLTYFQNEAQLEKSRLLSDRFSAERPKGSFSTLEIQRTEQGDSAMYLCASSWELGTQYFGPGTRLLVL.

The chain carries TRBV5-6 and TRBJ1-2, with D tentatively TRBD1 (5 bases). V was trimmed by 4 bases and J by 4 bases, leaving 14 bases between them. Looked up from germline, CDR1 is SGHDT and CDR2 is YYEEEE. This CDR3 spans 14 amino acids. Here the CDR3 reads CASSPGAGSYGYTF. CDR3 nucleotide sequence: TGTGCCAGCAGCCCCGGGGCGGGATCCTATGGCTACACCTTC.